This TCR beta chain was identified in a study of T cell responses to AZD1222 COVID-19 vaccine. Overall study results and limits: White British donors predominated, females outnumbered males, and clonal diversity was possibly underestimated. Increases in Spike-specific TCR breadth and depth were seen after two AZD1222 doses.

The method was immunoSEQ multiplex PCR; TCRdb's version includes in-frame clones alone and lacks a portion of them. The table includes 130,000 to 150,000 clones, roughly 86% detected once. A remark on this clone: The antigen remains unidentified.

The receptor was isolated from an adult who received the AZD1222 COVID-19 vaccine. The sample was peripheral blood, taken 28 days after the second AZD1222 dose.

CDR3 coding DNA: TGCGGAAGCAGATTTACAGGGAGCGGGGAGCTGTTTTTT. Its protein is CGSRFTGSGELFF. The chain employs TRBV5-1 and TRBJ2-2; D is perhaps TRBD1 (6 bases). Per germline, CDR1 SGHRS and CDR2 YFSETQ. The CDR3 has 13 amino acids.